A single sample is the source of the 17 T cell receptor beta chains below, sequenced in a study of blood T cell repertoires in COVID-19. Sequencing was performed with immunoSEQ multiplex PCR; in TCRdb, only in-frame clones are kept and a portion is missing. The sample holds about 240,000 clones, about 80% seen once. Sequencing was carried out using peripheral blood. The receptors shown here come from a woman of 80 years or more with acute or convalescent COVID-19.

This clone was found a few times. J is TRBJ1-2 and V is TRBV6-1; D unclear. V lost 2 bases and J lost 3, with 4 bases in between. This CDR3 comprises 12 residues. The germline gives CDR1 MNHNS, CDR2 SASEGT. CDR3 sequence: CASSELHYGYTF. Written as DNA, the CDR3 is TGTGCCAGCAGTGAACTTCACTATGGCTACACCTTC.

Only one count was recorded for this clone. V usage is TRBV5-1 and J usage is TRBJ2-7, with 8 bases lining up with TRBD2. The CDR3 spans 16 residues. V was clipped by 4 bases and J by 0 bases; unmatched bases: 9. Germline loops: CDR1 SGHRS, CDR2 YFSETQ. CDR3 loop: CASSLTGRELSYEQYF. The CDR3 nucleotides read TGCGCCAGCAGCCTGACCGGGAGGGAACTCTCCTACGAGCAGTACTTC. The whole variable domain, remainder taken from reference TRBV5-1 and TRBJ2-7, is KAGVTQTPRYLIKTRGQQVTLSCSPISGHRSVSWYQQTPGQGLQFLFEYFSETQRNKGNFPGRFSGRQFSNSRSEMNVSTLELGDSALYLCASSLTGRELSYEQYFGPGTRLTVT.

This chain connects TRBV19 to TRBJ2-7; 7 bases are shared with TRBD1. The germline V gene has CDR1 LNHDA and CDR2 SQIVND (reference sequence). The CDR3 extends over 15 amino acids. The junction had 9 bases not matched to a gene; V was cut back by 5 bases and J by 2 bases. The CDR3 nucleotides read TGTGCCAGTAGTCCACGGACAGGATTCACCTACGAGCAGTACTTC. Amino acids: CASSPRTGFTYEQYF. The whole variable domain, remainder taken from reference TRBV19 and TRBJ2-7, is DGGITQSPKYLFRKEGQNVTLSCEQNLNHDAMYWYRQDPGQGLRLIYYSQIVNDFQKGDIAEGYSVSREKKESFPLTVTSAQKNPTAFYLCASSPRTGFTYEQYFGPGTRLTVT.

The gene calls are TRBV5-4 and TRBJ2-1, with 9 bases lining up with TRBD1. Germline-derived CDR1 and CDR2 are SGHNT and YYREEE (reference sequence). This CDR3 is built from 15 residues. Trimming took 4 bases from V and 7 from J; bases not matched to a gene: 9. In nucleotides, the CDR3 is TGTGCCAGCAGCCGTGACAGGGGGTTGGGGAATGAGCAGTTCTTC. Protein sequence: CASSRDRGLGNEQFF.

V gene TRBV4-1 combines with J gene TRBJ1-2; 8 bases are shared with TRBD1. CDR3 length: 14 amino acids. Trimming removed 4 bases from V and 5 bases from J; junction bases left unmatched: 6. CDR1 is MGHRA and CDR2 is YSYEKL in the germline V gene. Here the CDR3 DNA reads TGCGCCAGCAGCCGTCCGGGACAGGTTTATGGCTACACCTTC. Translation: CASSRPGQVYGYTF.

The CDR3 DNA reads as TGTGCCAGCAGCCCAGGGACAGGCTTCAATCAGCCCCAGCATTTT. It encodes CASSPGTGFNQPQHF. The V and J genes are TRBV28 and TRBJ1-5, with 8 bases that match TRBD1. V was pared by 6 bases and J by 3 bases, with 7 bases of the junction left unmatched. The CDR3 totals 15 residues. CDR1 and CDR2 from the germline V gene are MDHEN and SYDVKM.

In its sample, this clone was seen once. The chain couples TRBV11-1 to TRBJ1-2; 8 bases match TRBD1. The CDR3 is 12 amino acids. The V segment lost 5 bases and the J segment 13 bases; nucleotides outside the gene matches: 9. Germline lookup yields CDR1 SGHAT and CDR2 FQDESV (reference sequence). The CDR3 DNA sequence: TGTGCCAGCAGCAAAGGACAGGGCACGAGCACCTTC. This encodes CASSKGQGTSTF.

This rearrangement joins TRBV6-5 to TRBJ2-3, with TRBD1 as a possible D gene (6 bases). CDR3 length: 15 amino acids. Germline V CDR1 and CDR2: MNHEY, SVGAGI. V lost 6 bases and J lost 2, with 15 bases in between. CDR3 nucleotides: TGTGCCAGCAGCCGTACCTGGGACAACACAGATACGCAGTATTTT. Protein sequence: CASSRTWDNTDTQYF.

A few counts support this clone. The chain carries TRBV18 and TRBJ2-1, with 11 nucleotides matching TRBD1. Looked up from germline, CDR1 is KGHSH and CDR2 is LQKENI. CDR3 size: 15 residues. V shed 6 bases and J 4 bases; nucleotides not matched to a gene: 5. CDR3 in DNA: TGTGCCAGCTCTTCCGGGACAGGGGGATACAATGAGCAGTTCTTC. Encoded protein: CASSSGTGGYNEQFF.

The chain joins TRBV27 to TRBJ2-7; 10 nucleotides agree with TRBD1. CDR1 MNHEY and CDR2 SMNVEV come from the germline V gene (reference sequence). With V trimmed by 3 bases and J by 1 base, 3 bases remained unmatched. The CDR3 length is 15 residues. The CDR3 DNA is TGTGCCAGCAGTTTTTCGGGACAGGGGTCCTACGAGCAGTACTTC. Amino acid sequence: CASSFSGQGSYEQYF.

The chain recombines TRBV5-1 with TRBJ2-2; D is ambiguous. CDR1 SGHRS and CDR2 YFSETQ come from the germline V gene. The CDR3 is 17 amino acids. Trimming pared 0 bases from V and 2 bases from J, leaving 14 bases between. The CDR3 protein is CASSLALETLNTGELFF. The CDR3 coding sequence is TGCGCCAGCAGCTTGGCCCTGGAGACGCTTAACACCGGGGAGCTGTTTTTT.

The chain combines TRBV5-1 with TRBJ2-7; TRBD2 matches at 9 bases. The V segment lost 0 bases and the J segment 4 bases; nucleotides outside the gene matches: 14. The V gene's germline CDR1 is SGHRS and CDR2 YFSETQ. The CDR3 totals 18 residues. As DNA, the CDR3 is TGCGCCAGCAGCTTGGATCGGAGCACCGGGACTAGCTGGTACGAGCAGTACTTC. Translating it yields CASSLDRSTGTSWYEQYF.

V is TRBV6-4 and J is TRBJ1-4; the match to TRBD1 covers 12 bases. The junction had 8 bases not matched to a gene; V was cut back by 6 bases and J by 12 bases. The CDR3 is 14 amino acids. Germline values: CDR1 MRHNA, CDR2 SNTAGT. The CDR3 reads CASRESRDRGQLFF. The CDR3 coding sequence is TGTGCCAGCAGAGAGTCCCGGGACAGGGGGCAACTGTTTTTT.

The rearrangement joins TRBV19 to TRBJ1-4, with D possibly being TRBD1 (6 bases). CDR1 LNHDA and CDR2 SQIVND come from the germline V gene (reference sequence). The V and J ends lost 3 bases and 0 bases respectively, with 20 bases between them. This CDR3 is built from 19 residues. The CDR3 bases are TGTGCCAGTAGTATGATCGGTCAGGGGATGGGTGCAACTAATGAAAAACTGTTTTTT. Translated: CASSMIGQGMGATNEKLFF. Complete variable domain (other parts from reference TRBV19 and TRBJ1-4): DGGITQSPKYLFRKEGQNVTLSCEQNLNHDAMYWYRQDPGQGLRLIYYSQIVNDFQKGDIAEGYSVSREKKESFPLTVTSAQKNPTAFYLCASSMIGQGMGATNEKLFFGSGTQLSVL.

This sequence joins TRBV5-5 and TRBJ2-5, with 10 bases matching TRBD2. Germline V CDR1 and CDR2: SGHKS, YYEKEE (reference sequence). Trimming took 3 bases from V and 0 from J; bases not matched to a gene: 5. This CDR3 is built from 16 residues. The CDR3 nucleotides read TGTGCCAGCAGCTCTCCGGGACTAGCGAACCAAGAGACCCAGTACTTC. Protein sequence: CASSSPGLANQETQYF.

For the CDR3, the DNA is TGTGCCAGCAGCCACTTAAGGGGGCCCGGGGAGCTGTTTTTT. This translates into CASSHLRGPGELFF. The genes are TRBV9 and TRBJ2-2; 7 bases are shared with TRBD1. This CDR3 has 14 residues. Unmatched junction bases numbered 6, after V lost 4 bases and J lost 6 bases. Germline V gene lookup returns CDR1 SGDLS and CDR2 YYNGEE.

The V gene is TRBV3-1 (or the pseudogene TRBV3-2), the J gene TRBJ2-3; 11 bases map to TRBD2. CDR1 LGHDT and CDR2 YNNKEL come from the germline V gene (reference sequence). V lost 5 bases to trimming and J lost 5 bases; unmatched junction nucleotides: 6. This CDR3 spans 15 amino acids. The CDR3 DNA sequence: TGTGCCAGCAGCTTACTAGCGGGGGTCGGAGATACGCAGTATTTT. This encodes CASSLLAGVGDTQYF.